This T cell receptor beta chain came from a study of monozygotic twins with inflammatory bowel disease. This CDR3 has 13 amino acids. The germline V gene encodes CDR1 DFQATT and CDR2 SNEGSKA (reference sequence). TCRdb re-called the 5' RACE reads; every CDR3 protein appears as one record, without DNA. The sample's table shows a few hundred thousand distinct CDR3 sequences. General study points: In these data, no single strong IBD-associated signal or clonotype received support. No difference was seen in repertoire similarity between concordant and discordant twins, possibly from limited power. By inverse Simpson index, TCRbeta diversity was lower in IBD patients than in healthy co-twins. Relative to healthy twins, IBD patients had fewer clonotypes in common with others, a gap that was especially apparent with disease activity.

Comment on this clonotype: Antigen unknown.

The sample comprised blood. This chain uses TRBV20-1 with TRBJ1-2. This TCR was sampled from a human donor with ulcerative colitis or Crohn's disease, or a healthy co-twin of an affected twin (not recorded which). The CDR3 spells CSARSETNYGYTF.